This TCR beta chain was observed in a study of PD-1 blockade in classical Hodgkin lymphoma. Broader study findings: Nivolumab starters within 1 year of ASCT were excluded. Lower baseline TCR diversity was reported for newly diagnosed patients than for healthy donors.

Method: immunoSEQ multiplex PCR; TCRdb's copy keeps in-frame clones and lacks some. The sample lists approximately 30,000 clones; about 72% were seen once. Remarks on this clone: As yet, its antigen is unknown.

Sample time point: cycle 4 day 1 (C4D1), after five to seven weeks of nivolumab. All patients relapsed after autologous stem cell transplantation, and brentuximab vedotin exposure varied. CDR3 size: 16 residues. The trim removed 7 bases at V and 0 bases at J, leaving 12 bases unmatched. In germline, CDR1 is SGHDT, CDR2 YYEEEE. The chain links TRBV5-6 to TRBJ2-5; 7 bases line up with TRBD2. This sample comprised peripheral blood mononuclear cells (PBMCs), obtained before the fourth cycle of nivolumab. This clonotype was sampled from a human donor with classical Hodgkin lymphoma. The CDR3: CASAGRGAGYQETQYF. The CDR3 DNA reads as TGTGCCAGCGCCGGGCGGGGAGCGGGGTACCAAGAGACCCAGTACTTC.